The T cell receptor beta chain described here comes from a study of tumor-infiltrating lymphocytes in primary liver carcinoma. Study in general: Patients diagnosed with primary liver carcinoma received treatment through surgical resection. The patients included men and women who were aged 30 to 69 years.

This clonotype was counted ten times or more. Its antigen is still unknown. A primer matching the constant region was used to make TCR beta cDNA from around 460 ng of total RNA. For TCR beta, libraries were produced by three nested multiplex PCR rounds using slightly modified ARM-PCR. The opening two PCR rounds, around 9 cycles each, paired TRBV1-TRBV30 forward primers with a C-beta reverse primer. From the multiplex PCR reads, TCRdb called clonotypes with MiXCR, one entry per CDR3 protein. This table has hundreds of thousands of distinct CDR3 sequences, 65% appearing once. Germline lookup yields CDR1 MNHEY and CDR2 SVGEGT. Trimming cost V 8 bases and J 4 bases, with 11 bases left between them. This CDR3 region has 12 residues. The researchers obtained blood RNA from unsorted whole blood and also extracted germline DNA. Study conclusions and caveats: A significantly higher top-250-clone fraction was found in tumors than in blood (p = 0.039).

The gene calls are TRBV6-2 or TRBV6-3 and TRBJ2-5, with a weak D call TRBD2 (5 bases). The receptor was derived from a man in his forties with primary liver carcinoma and hepatitis B virus infection. The sample consisted of peripheral blood. The CDR3 sequence is CASGLSIETQYF. CDR3 sequence (DNA): TGTGCCAGCGGACTTTCTATAGAGACCCAGTACTTC.